This T cell receptor (beta chain) originates from a study of CD8+CD57+ T cells in acquired aplastic anemia. Study context: Mean yield of DNA from sorted CD4+ and CD8+ cells was approximately 3 ug. Read counts for CD4+ cells (from healthy donors) averaged about 10.8 million. Broader study findings: Patients did not significantly differ from controls in CD8+ Simpson's diversity. Found in both controls and patients were approximately 29 CD8+ CDR3 sequences.

Trimming took 1 base from V and 7 from J, leaving 14 bases between them. Germline-derived CDR1 and CDR2 are LGHNA and YNFKEQ. The CDR3 is made up of 15 amino acids. This clonotype was observed many times. Its specificity is unknown. The study profiled TCR beta VDJ and CDR3 using genomic DNA as template. TCRdb passed the reads through MiXCR, listing each CDR3 protein once. This table has approximately 81,000 distinct CDR3 sequences, 40% to 50% appearing once. The sequence was obtained from a human donor in good health, serving as a control. Sequenced: sorted CD4+, CD8+, or CD8+CD57+ T cells (not recorded which) from PBMCs. The chain carries TRBV4-2 and TRBJ2-1; unclear D gene. CDR3 DNA sequence: TGTGCCAGCAGCCAAGGCGAGATCGTGGTAAATGAGCAGTTCTTC. Translating it yields CASSQGEIVVNEQFF.